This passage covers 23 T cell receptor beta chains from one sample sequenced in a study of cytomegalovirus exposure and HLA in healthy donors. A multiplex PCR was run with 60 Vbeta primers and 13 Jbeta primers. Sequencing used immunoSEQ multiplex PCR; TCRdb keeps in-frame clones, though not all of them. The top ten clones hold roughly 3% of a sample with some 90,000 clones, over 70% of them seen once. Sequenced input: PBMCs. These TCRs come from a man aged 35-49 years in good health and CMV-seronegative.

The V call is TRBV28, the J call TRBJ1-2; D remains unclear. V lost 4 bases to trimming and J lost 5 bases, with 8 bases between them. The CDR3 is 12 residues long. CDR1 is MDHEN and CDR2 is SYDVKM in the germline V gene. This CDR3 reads CASSSHSYGYTF. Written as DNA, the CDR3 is TGTGCCAGCAGTTCCCACAGTTATGGCTACACCTTC.

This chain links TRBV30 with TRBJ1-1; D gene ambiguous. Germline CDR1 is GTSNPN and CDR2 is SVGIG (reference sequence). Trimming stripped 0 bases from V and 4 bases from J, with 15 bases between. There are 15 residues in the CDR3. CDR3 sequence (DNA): TGTGCCTGGAGTGTTGGGCTTTCTTTTTTCACTGAAGCTTTCTTT. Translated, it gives CAWSVGLSFFTEAFF. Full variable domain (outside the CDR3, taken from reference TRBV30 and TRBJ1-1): SQTIHQWPATLVQPVGSPLSLECTVEGTSNPNLYWYRQAAGRGLQLLFYSVGIGQISSEVPQNLSASRPQDRQFILSSKKLLLSDSGFYLCAWSVGLSFFTEAFFGQGTRLTVV.

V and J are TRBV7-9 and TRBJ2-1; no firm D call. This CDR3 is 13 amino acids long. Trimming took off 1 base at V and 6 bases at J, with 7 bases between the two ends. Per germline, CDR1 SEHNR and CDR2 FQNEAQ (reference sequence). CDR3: CASSLGSSNEQFF. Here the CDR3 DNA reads TGTGCCAGCAGCTTAGGGAGCTCCAATGAGCAGTTCTTC.

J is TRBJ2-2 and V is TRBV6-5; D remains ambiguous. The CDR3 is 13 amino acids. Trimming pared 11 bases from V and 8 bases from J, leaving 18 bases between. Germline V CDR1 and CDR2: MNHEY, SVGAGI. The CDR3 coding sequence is TGTGCCGCCCTGTACCGCATCACTGGGGAGCTGTTTTTT. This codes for CAALYRITGELFF.

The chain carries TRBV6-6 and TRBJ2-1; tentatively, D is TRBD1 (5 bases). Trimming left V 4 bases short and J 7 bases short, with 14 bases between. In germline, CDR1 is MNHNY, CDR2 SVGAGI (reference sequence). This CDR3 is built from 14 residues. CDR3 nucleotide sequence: TGTGCCAGCAGTTCGGACACTCTTTGGAATGAGCAGTTCTTC. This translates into CASSSDTLWNEQFF.

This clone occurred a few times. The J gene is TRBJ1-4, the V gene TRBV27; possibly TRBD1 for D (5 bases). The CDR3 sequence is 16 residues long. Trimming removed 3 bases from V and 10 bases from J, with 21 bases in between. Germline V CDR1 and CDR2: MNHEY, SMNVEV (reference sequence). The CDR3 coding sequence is TGTGCCAGCAGTTTGGGGCAGGGAACTCTCCATGGAAAACTGTTTTTT. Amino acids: CASSLGQGTLHGKLFF. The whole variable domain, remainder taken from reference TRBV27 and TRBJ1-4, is EAQVTQNPRYLITVTGKKLTVTCSQNMNHEYMSWYRQDPGLGLRQIYYSMNVEVTDKGDVPEGYKVSRKEKRNFPLILESPSPNQTSLYFCASSLGQGTLHGKLFFGSGTQLSVL.

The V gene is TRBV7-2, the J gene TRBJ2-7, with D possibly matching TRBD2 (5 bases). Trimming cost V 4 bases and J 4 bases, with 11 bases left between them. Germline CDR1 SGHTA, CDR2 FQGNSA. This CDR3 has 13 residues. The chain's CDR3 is CASSSRGWYEQYF. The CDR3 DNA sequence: TGTGCCAGCAGCTCGAGAGGGTGGTACGAGCAGTACTTC.

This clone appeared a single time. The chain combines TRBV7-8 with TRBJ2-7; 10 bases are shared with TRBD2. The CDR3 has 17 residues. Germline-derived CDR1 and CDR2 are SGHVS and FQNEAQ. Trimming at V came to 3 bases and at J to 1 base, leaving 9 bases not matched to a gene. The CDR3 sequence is CASSLDLAGAGSYEQYF. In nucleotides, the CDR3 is TGTGCCAGCAGCTTGGATCTAGCGGGAGCGGGGTCCTACGAGCAGTACTTC.

The CDR3 coding sequence is TGTGCCAGCAGCCAAGAACCGGTAAGCACAGATACGCAGTATTTT. Translation gives CASSQEPVSTDTQYF. The gene calls are TRBV4-2 and TRBJ2-3, with unresolved D. In germline, CDR1 is LGHNA, CDR2 YNFKEQ. Trimming took off 0 bases at V and 0 bases at J, with 7 bases between the two ends. The CDR3 is 15 residues long.

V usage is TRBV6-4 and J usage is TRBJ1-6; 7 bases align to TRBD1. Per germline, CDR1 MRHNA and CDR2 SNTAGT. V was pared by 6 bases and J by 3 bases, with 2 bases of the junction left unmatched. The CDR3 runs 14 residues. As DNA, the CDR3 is TGTGCCAGCAGGGGGACAGACTATAATTCACCCCTCCACTTT. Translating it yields CASRGTDYNSPLHF.

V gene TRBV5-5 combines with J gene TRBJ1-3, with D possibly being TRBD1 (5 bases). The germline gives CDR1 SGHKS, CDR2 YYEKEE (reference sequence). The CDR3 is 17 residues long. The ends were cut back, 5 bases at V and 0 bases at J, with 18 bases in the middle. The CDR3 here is CASSPDGTDASGNTIYF. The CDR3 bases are TGTGCCAGCAGTCCGGACGGGACTGACGCCTCTGGAAACACCATATATTTT.

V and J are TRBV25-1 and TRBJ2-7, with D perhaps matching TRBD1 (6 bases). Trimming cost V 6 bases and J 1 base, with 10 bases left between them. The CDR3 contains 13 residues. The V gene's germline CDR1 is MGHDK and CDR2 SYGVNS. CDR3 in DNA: TGTGCCAGCAGAAAAACAGGGTCCTACGAGCAGTACTTC. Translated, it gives CASRKTGSYEQYF.

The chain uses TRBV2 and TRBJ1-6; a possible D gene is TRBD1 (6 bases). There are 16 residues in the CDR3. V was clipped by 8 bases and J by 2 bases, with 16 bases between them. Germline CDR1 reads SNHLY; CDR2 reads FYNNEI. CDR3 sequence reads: CASFPEGDPYNSPLHF. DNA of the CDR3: TGTGCCAGCTTTCCCGAGGGGGACCCCTATAATTCACCCCTCCACTTT.

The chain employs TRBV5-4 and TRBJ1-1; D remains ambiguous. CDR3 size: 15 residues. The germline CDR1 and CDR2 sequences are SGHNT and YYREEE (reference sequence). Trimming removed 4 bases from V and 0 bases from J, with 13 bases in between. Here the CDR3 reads CASSLSHEMNTEAFF. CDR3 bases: TGTGCCAGCAGCCTCTCGCATGAGATGAACACTGAAGCTTTCTTT.

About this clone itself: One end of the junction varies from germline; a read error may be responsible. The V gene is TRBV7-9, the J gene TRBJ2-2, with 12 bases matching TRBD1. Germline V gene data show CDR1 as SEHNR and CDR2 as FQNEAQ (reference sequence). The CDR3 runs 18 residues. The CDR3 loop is CSSSPNWGQGAATGELFF. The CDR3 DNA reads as TGTTCCAGCAGCCCCAATTGGGGACAGGGGGCGGCCACCGGGGAGCTGTTTTTT.

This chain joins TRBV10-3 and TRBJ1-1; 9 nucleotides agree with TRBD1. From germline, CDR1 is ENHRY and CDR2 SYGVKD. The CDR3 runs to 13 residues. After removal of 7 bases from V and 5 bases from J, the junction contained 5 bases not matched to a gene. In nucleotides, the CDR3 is TGTGCCATCACCGGGACAGGGCAGACTGAAGCTTTCTTT. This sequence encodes CAITGTGQTEAFF.

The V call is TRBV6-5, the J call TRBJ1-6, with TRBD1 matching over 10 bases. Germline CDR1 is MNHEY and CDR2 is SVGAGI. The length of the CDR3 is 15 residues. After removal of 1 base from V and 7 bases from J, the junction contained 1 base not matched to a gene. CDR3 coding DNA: TGTGCCAGCAGTTACTTGGACAGGGGGAATTCACCCCTCCACTTT. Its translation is CASSYLDRGNSPLHF.

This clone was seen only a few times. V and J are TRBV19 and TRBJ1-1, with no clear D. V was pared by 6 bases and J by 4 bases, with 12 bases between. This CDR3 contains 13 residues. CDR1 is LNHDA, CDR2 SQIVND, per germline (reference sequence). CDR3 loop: CASSTTSRTEAFF. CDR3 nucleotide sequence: TGTGCCAGTAGCACGACAAGCCGCACTGAAGCTTTCTTT.

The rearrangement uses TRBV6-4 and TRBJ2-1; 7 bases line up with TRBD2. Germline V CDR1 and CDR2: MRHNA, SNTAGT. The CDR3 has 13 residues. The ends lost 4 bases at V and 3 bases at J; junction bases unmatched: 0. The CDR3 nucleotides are TGTGCCAGCAGTGGGACTAGCTACAATGAGCAGTTCTTC. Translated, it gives CASSGTSYNEQFF.

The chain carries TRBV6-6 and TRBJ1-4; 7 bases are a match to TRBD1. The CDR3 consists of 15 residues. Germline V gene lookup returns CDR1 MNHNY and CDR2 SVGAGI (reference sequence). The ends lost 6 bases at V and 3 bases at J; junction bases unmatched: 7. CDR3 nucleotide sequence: TGTGCCAGCAGAAAGAAGGGGGCTCCTAATGAAAAACTGTTTTTT. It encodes CASRKKGAPNEKLFF.

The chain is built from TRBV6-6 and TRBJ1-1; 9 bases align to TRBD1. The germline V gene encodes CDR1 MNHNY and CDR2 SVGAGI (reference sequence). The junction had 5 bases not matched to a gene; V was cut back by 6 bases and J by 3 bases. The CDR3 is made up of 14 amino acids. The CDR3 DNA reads TGTGCCAGCAGAAGGGACAGGGCATACACTGAAGCTTTCTTT. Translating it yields CASRRDRAYTEAFF.

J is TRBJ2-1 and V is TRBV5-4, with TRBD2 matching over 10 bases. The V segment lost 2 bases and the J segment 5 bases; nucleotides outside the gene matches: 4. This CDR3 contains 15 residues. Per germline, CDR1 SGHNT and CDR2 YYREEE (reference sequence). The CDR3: CASSLQLAGNNEQFF. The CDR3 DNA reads TGTGCCAGCAGCTTACAACTAGCGGGAAACAATGAGCAGTTCTTC.

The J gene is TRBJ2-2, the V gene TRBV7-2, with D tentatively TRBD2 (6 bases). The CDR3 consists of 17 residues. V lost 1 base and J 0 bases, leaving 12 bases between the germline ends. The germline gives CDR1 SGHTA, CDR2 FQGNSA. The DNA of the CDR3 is TGTGCCAGCAGCTTAGATCGTGCGGGACCGAACACCGGGGAGCTGTTTTTT. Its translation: CASSLDRAGPNTGELFF.